The 10 T cell receptor beta chains reported below all come from one sample, sequenced in a study of cytomegalovirus exposure and HLA in healthy donors. PCR employed 60 Vbeta and 13 Jbeta primers. Only in-frame clones appear in the TCRdb table, and some are missing; sequencing was by immunoSEQ multiplex PCR. This repertoire shows 130,000 to 150,000 clones, 82% found once; its top ten account for roughly 3.5%. The sequencing input was PBMCs. The receptors were sampled from a male donor in good health and CMV-seronegative.

This rearrangement joins TRBV27 to TRBJ2-7, with 8 bases that match TRBD2. This CDR3 is 15 amino acids long. The V gene end was trimmed by 6 bases and the J gene end by 0 bases; junction bases not matched to a gene: 7. Germline lookup yields CDR1 MNHEY and CDR2 SMNVEV (reference sequence). This CDR3 is CASSSSGESSYEQYF. The DNA for the CDR3 is TGTGCCAGCAGCAGTAGCGGGGAAAGCTCCTACGAGCAGTACTTC.

The genes are TRBV4-3 and TRBJ2-7, with D unresolved. The V gene's germline CDR1 is LGHNA and CDR2 YSLEER. This CDR3 has 16 amino acids. With 2 bases removed from V and 3 bases from J, the gap between germline ends came to 17 bases. As DNA, the CDR3 is TGCGCCAGCAGCCAAATCCACTTATCCGGAGACTACGAGCAGTACTTC. Residues: CASSQIHLSGDYEQYF.

The chain has TRBV2 and TRBJ1-1, with TRBD1 matching over 7 bases. The V segment lost 8 bases and the J segment 1 base; nucleotides outside the gene matches: 10. Germline assignment: CDR1 SNHLY and CDR2 FYNNEI. The CDR3 is made up of 15 amino acids. The CDR3 DNA follows: TGTGCCAGCCTGAAGGGGGCATTGAGGAACACTGAAGCTTTCTTT. It is translated as CASLKGALRNTEAFF.

The J gene is TRBJ1-2, the V gene TRBV19; the D gene is possibly TRBD1 (5 bases). This CDR3 spans 12 amino acids. CDR1 is LNHDA and CDR2 is SQIVND in the germline V gene (reference sequence). V dropped 7 bases and J dropped 6 bases, with 12 bases sitting between them. The CDR3: CASTESRDGYTF. The CDR3 DNA follows: TGTGCCAGTACGGAGAGCAGGGATGGCTACACCTTC. Together with reference TRBV19 and TRBJ1-2, the CDR3 gives the full variable domain: DGGITQSPKYLFRKEGQNVTLSCEQNLNHDAMYWYRQDPGQGLRLIYYSQIVNDFQKGDIAEGYSVSREKKESFPLTVTSAQKNPTAFYLCASTESRDGYTFGSGTRLTVV.

This chain links TRBV28 with TRBJ2-7; D uncertain. The CDR3 length is 11 residues. V dropped 3 bases and J dropped 7 bases, with 7 bases sitting between them. Germline loops: CDR1 MDHEN, CDR2 SYDVKM. The CDR3 loop is CASSFGWEQYF. The DNA of the CDR3 is TGTGCCAGCAGTTTCGGGTGGGAGCAGTACTTC.

The chain combines TRBV11-2 with TRBJ1-2, with a tentative D call TRBD1 (6 bases). Germline assignment: CDR1 SGHAT and CDR2 FQNNGV. With 1 base removed from V and 8 bases from J, the gap between germline ends came to 11 bases. The CDR3 runs 13 residues. CDR3 nucleotide sequence: TGTGCCAGCAGCTTAGTACGGACAGAGGGCTACACCTTC. Its translation: CASSLVRTEGYTF.

The V gene is TRBV5-5, the J gene TRBJ2-5, with a possible D match to TRBD1 (5 bases). Near its end, the DNA agrees better with TRBJ2-7, so the J call may be wrong. CDR1 is SGHKS, CDR2 YYEKEE, per germline (reference sequence). The CDR3 consists of 12 residues. CDR3 in DNA: TGTGCCAGCAGCCCCAGGGAAAACGAGCAGTACTTC. Its protein product is CASSPRENEQYF.

V and J are TRBV7-8 and TRBJ1-2; 10 bases agree with TRBD1. The CDR3 totals 17 residues. J lost 4 bases, V lost 1 base, and 9 bases had no gene match. CDR1 and CDR2 (germline): SGHVS, FQNEAQ. The CDR3 bases are TGTGCCAGCAGCTTAGAGGTTAGGGACAGGGGCATCTATGGCTACACCTTC. Amino acid sequence: CASSLEVRDRGIYGYTF.

A single count supports this clone. This chain uses TRBV7-6 with TRBJ1-6; D might be TRBD1 (5 bases). Looked up from germline, CDR1 is SGHVS and CDR2 is FNYEAQ. Trimming took off 4 bases at V and 7 bases at J, with 11 bases between the two ends. CDR3 length: 14 amino acids. The CDR3 sequence is CASSWDGGNSPLHF. CDR3 DNA sequence: TGTGCCAGCAGCTGGGATGGGGGGAATTCACCCCTCCACTTT.

V gene TRBV5-1 combines with J gene TRBJ1-4, with a possible D match to TRBD1 (6 bases). V lost 0 bases to trimming and J lost 7 bases, with 13 bases between them. Looked up from germline, CDR1 is SGHRS and CDR2 is YFSETQ. The CDR3 totals 15 residues. CDR3 region: CASSLVVGAGEKLFF. The CDR3 DNA follows: TGCGCCAGCAGCTTGGTTGTGGGGGCTGGTGAAAAACTGTTTTTT.